These T cell receptor beta chains were read from a single sample in a study of blood T cell repertoires in COVID-19. Produced via immunoSEQ multiplex PCR; TCRdb's table is partial and in-frame only. Altogether some 190,000 clones are present, approximately 80% being singletons, with the ten largest covering about 4%. The specimen sequenced was PBMCs or T cells enriched from blood (not recorded which). These TCRs come from a man younger than 40 with acute COVID-19. CDR3s include the opening cysteine and the closing phenylalanine or tryptophan. A D gene is named only where the DNA matches it firmly.

d_gene	j_gene	v_gene	len	CDR3aa	CDR3nt
TRBD1	TRBJ1-2	TRBV6-5	15	CASSPGTGGRYGYTF	TGTGCCAGCAGTCCCGGGACAGGGGGCCGCTATGGCTACACCTTC
TRBD1	TRBJ1-2	TRBV5-1	14	CASSEGQGAYGYTF	TGCGCCAGCAGCGAGGGACAGGGGGCATATGGCTACACCTTC
TRBD1	TRBJ1-2	TRBV7-2	17	CASSASGTGALGVGYTF	TGTGCCAGCAGCGCATCCGGGACAGGGGCCCTTGGGGTTGGCTACACCTTC
NA	TRBJ2-3	TRBV24-1	13	CATSAPGTDTQYF	TGTGCCACCAGTGCTCCGGGGACAGATACGCAGTATTTT
TRBD1	TRBJ2-7	TRBV18	15	CASSPFGTGTLVQYF	TGTGCCAGCTCACCCTTCGGGACAGGGACCCTAGTGCAGTACTTC
NA	TRBJ1-3	TRBV10-3	16	CAISDFGTFSGNTIYF	TGTGCCATCAGTGATTTCGGGACATTCTCTGGAAACACCATATATTTT
NA	TRBJ1-1	TRBV2	12	CASSDLRTEAFF	TGTGCCAGCAGTGACCTACGCACTGAAGCTTTCTTT
NA	TRBJ1-5	TRBV3-1/TRBV3-2	15	CASSRGTLGNQPQHF	TGTGCCAGCAGTCGCGGGACCCTAGGGAATCAGCCCCAGCATTTT
NA	TRBJ1-6	TRBV25-1	15	CASSAPGALNSPLHF	TGTGCCAGCAGTGCCCCAGGGGCCCTTAATTCACCCCTCCACTTT
TRBD1	TRBJ2-3	TRBV18	16	CASSPKGQGSTDTQYF	TGTGCCAGCTCACCGAAGGGACAGGGGTCAACGGATACGCAGTATTTT
NA	TRBJ1-1	TRBV30	13	CAWSVAWDTEAFF	TGTGCCTGGAGTGTAGCGTGGGACACTGAAGCTTTCTTT
TRBD1	TRBJ1-6	TRBV15	15	CATSALGQGGSPLHF	TGTGCCACCAGCGCTTTGGGACAGGGAGGTTCACCCCTCCACTTT
TRBD1	TRBJ1-4	TRBV5-1	14	CASRGQGEGEKLFF	TGCGCCAGCAGAGGACAGGGGGAAGGTGAAAAACTGTTTTTT
TRBD2	TRBJ2-3	TRBV28	14	CASSLGTITDTQYF	TGTGCCAGCAGTCTCGGGACTATCACAGATACGCAGTATTTT